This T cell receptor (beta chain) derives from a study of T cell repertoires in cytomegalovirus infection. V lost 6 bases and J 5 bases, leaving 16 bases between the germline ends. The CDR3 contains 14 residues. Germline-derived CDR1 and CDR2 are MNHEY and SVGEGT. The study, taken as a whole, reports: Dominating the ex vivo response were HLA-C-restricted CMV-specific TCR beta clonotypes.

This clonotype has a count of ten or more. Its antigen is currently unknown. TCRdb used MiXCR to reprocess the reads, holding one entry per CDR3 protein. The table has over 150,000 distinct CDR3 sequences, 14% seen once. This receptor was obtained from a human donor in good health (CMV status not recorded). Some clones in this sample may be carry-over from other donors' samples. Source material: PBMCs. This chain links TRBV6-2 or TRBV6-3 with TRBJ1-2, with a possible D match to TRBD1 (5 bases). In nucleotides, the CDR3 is TGTGCCAGCAGGGACAAGGGACTTTCTTATGGCTACACCTTC. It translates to CASRDKGLSYGYTF.